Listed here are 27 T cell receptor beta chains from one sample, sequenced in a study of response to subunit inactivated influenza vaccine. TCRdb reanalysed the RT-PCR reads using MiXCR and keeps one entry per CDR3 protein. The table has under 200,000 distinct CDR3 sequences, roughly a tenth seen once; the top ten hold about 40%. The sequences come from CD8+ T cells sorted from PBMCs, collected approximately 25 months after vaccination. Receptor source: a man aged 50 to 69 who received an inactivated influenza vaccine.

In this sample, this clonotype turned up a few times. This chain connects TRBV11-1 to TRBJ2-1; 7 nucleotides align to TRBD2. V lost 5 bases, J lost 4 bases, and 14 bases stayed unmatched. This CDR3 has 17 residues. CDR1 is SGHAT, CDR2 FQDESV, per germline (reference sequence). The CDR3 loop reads CASSPFSGLMPYNEQFF. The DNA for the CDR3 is TGTGCCAGCAGCCCTTTTAGCGGGCTAATGCCTTACAATGAGCAGTTCTTC. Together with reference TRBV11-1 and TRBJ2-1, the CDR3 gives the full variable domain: EAEVAQSPRYKITEKSQAVAFWCDPISGHATLYWYRQILGQGPELLVQFQDESVVDDSQLPKDRFSAERLKGVDSTLKIQPAELGDSAMYLCASSPFSGLMPYNEQFFGPGTRLTVL.

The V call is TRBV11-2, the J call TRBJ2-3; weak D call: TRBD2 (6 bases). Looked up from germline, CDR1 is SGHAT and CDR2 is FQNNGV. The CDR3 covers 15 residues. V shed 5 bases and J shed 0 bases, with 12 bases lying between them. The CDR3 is CASSAGDLSTDTQYF. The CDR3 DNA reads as TGTGCCAGCAGCGCTGGGGACTTAAGCACAGATACGCAGTATTTT.

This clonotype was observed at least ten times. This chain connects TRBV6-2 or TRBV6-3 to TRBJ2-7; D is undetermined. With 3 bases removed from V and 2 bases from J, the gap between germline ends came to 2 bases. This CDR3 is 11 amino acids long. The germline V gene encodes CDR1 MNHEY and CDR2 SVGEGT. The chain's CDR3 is CASSYAYEQYF. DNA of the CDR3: TGTGCCAGCAGTTATGCCTACGAGCAGTACTTC.

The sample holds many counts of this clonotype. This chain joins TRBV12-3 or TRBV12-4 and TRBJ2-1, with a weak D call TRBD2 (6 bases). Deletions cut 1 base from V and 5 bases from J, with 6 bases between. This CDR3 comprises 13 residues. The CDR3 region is CASSLGGDNEQFF. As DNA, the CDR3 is TGTGCCAGCAGTTTAGGGGGGGACAATGAGCAGTTCTTC.

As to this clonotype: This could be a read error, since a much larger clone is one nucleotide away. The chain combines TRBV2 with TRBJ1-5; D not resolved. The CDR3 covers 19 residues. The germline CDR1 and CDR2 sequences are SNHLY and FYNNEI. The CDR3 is CASSEGLGSRLYSNQPRHF. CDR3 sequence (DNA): TGTGCCAGCAGTGAGGGTCTAGGAAGCCGACTTTATAGCAATCAGCCCCGGCATTTT.

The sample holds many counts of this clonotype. CDR3 coding DNA: TGCAGCGTTTCCTCTGGTTGGGGTTCCTACAATGAGCAGTTCTTC. This sequence encodes CSVSSGWGSYNEQFF. The chain is built from TRBV29-1 and TRBJ2-1; D unresolved. CDR1 is SQVTM, CDR2 ANQGSEA, per germline. Between the trimmed V and J ends, which lost 5 bases and 1 base, there was a span of 15 bases. CDR3 size: 15 residues.

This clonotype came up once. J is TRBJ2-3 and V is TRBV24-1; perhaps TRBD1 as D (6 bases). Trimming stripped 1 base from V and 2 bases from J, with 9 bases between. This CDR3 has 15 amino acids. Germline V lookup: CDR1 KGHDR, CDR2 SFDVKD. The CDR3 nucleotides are TGTGCCACCAGTGATTTTGGGGACAACACAGATACGCAGTATTTT. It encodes CATSDFGDNTDTQYF.

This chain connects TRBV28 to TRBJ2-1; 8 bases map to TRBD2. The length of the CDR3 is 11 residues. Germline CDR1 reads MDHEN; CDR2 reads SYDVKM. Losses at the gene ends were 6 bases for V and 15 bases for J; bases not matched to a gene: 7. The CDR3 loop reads CASSAAGARFF. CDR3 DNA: TGTGCCAGCAGCGCAGCGGGGGCCCGGTTCTTC.

CDR3 sequence: CASSLNTLPYNEQFF. CDR3 nucleotide sequence: TGTGCCAGCAGCTTAAACACCCTACCCTACAATGAGCAGTTCTTC. The rearrangement links TRBV7-3 to TRBJ2-1; no clear D gene. The CDR3 has 15 residues. V was trimmed by 1 base and J by 2 bases, leaving 9 bases between them. Germline V gene sequence: CDR1 SGHTA, CDR2 FQGTGA.

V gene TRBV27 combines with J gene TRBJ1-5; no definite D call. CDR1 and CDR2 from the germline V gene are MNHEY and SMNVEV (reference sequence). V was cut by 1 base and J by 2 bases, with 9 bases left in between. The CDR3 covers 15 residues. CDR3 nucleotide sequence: TGTGCCAGCAGTTTATTAGGGTTTGGCAATCAGCCCCAGCATTTT. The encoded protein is CASSLLGFGNQPQHF.

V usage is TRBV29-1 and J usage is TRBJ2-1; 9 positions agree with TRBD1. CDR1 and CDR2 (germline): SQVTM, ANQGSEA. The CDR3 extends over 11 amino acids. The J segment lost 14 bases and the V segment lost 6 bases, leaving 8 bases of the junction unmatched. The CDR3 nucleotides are TGCAGCGTCCATACAGGGGGCGTTGAGTTCTTC. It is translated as CSVHTGGVEFF.

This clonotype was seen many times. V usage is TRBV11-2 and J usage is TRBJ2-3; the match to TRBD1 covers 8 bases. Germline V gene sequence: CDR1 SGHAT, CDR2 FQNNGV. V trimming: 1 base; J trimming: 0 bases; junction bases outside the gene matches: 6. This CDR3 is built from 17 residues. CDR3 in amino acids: CASSLGTGGYSTDTQYF. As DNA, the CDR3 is TGTGCCAGCAGCTTAGGTACAGGGGGATACAGCACAGATACGCAGTATTTT.

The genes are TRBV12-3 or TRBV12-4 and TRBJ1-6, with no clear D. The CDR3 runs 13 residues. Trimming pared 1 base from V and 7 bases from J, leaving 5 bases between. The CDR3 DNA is TGTGCCAGCAGTTTAGAGGCAAATTCACCCCTCCACTTT. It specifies CASSLEANSPLHF.

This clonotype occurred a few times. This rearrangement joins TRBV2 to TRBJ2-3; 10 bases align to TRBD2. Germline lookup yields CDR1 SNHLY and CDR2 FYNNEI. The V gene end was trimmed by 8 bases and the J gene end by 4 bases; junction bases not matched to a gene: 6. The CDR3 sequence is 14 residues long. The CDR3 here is CASGGLAEADTQYF. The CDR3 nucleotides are TGTGCCAGCGGTGGACTAGCGGAAGCAGATACGCAGTATTTT. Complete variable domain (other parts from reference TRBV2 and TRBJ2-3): EPEVTQTPSHQVTQMGQEVILRCVPISNHLYFYWYRQILGQKVEFLVSFYNNEISEKSEIFDDQFSVERPDGSNFTLKIRSTKLEDSAMYFCASGGLAEADTQYFGPGTRLTVL.

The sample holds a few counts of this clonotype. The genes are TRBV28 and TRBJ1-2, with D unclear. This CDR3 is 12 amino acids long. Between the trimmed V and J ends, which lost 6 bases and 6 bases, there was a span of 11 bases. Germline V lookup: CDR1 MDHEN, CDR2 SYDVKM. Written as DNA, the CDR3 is TGTGCCAGCAGACATCCCGGGAATGGCTACACCTTC. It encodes CASRHPGNGYTF.

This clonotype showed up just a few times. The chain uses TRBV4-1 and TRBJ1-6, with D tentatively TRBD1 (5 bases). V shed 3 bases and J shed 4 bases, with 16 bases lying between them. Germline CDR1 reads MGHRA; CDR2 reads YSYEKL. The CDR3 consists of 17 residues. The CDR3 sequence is CASSQTTSGLYNSPLHF. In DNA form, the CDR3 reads TGCGCCAGCAGCCAGACAACCTCGGGACTTTATAATTCACCCCTCCACTTT.

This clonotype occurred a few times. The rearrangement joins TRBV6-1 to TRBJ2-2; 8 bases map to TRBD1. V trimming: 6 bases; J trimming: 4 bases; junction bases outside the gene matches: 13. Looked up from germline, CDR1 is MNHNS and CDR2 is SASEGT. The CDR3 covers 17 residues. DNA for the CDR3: TGTGCCAGCAGCCCATCCCCCGGGACAGGTGCCACCGGGGAGCTGTTTTTT. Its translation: CASSPSPGTGATGELFF.

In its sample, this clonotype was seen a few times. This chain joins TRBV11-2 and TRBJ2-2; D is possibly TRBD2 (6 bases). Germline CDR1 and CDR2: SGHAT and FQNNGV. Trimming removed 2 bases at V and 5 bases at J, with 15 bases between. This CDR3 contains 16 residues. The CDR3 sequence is CASSLYVAGPTGELFF. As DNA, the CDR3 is TGTGCCAGCAGCTTATATGTGGCGGGACCGACCGGGGAGCTGTTTTTT.

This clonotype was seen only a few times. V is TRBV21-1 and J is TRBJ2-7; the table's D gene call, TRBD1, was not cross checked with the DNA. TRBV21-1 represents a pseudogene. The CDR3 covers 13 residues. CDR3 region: CARISNRGSEQYF. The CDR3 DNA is TGTGCCAGGATAAGCAACAGGGGGAGCGAGCAGTACTTC.

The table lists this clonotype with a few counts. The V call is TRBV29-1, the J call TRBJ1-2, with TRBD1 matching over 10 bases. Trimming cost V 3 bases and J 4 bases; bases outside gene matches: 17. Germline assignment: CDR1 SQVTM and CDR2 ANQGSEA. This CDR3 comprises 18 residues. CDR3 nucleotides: TGCAGCGTTGAGATGAGGGGGGACAGGGGCCCATACTTCTATGGCTACACCTTC. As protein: CSVEMRGDRGPYFYGYTF.

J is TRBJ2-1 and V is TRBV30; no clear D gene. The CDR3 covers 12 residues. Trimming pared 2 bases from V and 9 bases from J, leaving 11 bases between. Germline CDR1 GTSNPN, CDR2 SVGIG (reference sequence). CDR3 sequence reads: CAWSSAFGEQFF. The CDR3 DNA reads TGTGCCTGGAGTTCTGCCTTTGGTGAGCAGTTCTTC.

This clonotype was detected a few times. The CDR3 protein is CASSYSRRSNEQFF. Here the CDR3 DNA reads TGTGCCAGCAGTTACTCAAGAAGGAGCAATGAGCAGTTCTTC. This sequence joins TRBV6-2 or TRBV6-3 and TRBJ2-1; D gene uncertain. Germline V CDR1 and CDR2: MNHEY, SVGEGT. CDR3 length equals 14 residues. V was trimmed by 0 bases and J by 6 bases, leaving 9 bases between them.

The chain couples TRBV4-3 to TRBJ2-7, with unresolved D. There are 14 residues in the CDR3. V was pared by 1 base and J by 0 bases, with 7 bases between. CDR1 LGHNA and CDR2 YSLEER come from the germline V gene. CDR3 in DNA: TGCGCCAGCAGCCAAGCTGTCAGCTCCTACGAGCAGTACTTC. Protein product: CASSQAVSSYEQYF.

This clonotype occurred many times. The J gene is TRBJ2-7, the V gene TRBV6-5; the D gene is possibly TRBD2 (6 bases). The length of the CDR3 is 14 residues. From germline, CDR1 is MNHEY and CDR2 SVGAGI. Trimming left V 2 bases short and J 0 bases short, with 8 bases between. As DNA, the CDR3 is TGTGCCAGCAGTTACGGCGGGGACTCCTACGAGCAGTACTTC. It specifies CASSYGGDSYEQYF.

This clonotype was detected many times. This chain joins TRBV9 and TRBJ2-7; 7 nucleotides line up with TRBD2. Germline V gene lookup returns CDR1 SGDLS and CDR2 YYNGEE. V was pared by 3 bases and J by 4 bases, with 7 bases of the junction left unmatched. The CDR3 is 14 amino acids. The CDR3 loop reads CASSGGSSGYEQYF. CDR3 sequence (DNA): TGTGCCAGCAGCGGAGGGTCTAGCGGATACGAGCAGTACTTC.

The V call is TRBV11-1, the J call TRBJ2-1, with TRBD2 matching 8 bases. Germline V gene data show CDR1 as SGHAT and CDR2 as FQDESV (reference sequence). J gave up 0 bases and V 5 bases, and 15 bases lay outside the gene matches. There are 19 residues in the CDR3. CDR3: CASSGSGLVIEGSYNEQFF. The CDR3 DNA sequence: TGTGCCAGCAGCGGATCGGGACTAGTCATCGAAGGCTCCTACAATGAGCAGTTCTTC.

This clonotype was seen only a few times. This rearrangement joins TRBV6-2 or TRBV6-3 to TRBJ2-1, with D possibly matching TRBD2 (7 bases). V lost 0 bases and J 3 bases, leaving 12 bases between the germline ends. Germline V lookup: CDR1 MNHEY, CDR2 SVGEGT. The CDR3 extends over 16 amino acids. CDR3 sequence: CASSYSGGPIYNEQFF. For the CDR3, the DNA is TGTGCCAGCAGTTACTCCGGGGGGCCAATCTACAATGAGCAGTTCTTC.